The 28 T cell receptor beta chains reported below all come from one sample, sequenced in a study of cytomegalovirus exposure and HLA in healthy donors. The PCR ran on 60 Vbeta and 13 Jbeta primers. The protocol was immunoSEQ multiplex PCR, while the TCRdb copy is restricted to in-frame clones and leaves out a portion. The data show tens of thousands of clones, with around two thirds seen just once and roughly a fifth held by the top ten. Material: PBMCs. Every receptor here comes from a woman aged 55-70 years in good health and CMV-seropositive.

The rearrangement joins TRBV7-8 to TRBJ2-5; TRBD2 matches at 9 bases. The CDR3 has 17 residues. Germline-derived CDR1 and CDR2 are SGHVS and FQNEAQ. After removal of 5 bases from V and 5 bases from J, the junction contained 15 bases not matched to a gene. DNA of the CDR3: TGTGCCAGCAGCCCGAGGAGACTAGCGGCCGGTGGGGAGACCCAGTACTTC. As protein: CASSPRRLAAGGETQYF.

The chain recombines TRBV7-2 with TRBJ1-1; maybe TRBD1 (5 bases). CDR1 and CDR2 from the germline V gene are SGHTA and FQGNSA. The CDR3 spans 13 residues. V gave up 1 base and J gave up 7 bases, with 10 bases separating them. The CDR3 protein is CASSLDGAIEAFF. CDR3 in DNA: TGTGCCAGCAGCTTAGATGGGGCCATTGAAGCTTTCTTT.

The CDR3 nucleotides are TGCGCCAGCAGCCAAGTAGGACTGGTAAATGAAAAACTGTTTTTT. Residues: CASSQVGLVNEKLFF. This chain uses TRBV4-1 with TRBJ1-4, with D hard to call. V lost 1 base, J lost 5 bases, and 11 bases lay in between. Germline CDR1 is MGHRA and CDR2 is YSYEKL. The CDR3 contains 15 residues.

This clone appeared a single time. V is TRBV28 and J is TRBJ2-3; the D gene is possibly TRBD2 (6 bases). Trimming left V 4 bases short and J 6 bases short, with 17 bases between. Looked up from germline, CDR1 is MDHEN and CDR2 is SYDVKM. The CDR3 spans 15 residues. The CDR3 DNA sequence: TGTGCCAGCAGTTCTTCTTCAGGGACTCGGGATACGCAGTATTTT. Translation: CASSSSSGTRDTQYF.

This clone was seen a handful of times. The J gene is TRBJ2-7, the V gene TRBV7-8; D not resolved. The germline V gene has CDR1 SGHVS and CDR2 FQNEAQ. This CDR3 comprises 13 residues. In nucleotides, the CDR3 is TGTGTCTGCAAGCAGAGGCCGGCATACGAGCAGTACTTC. Translating gives CVCKQRPAYEQYF.

The V and J genes are TRBV2 and TRBJ2-5, with TRBD2 as a possible D gene (6 bases). V lost 7 bases and J lost 3, with 12 bases in between. Germline V gene data show CDR1 as SNHLY and CDR2 as FYNNEI. The CDR3 length is 13 residues. CDR3 loop: CASKGTGEETQYF. CDR3 bases: TGTGCCAGCAAGGGGACTGGGGAAGAGACCCAGTACTTC.

The chain joins TRBV7-2 to TRBJ1-1, with D unclear. The CDR3 contains 12 residues. CDR1 SGHTA and CDR2 FQGNSA come from the germline V gene. Trimming removed 1 base at V and 8 bases at J, with 8 bases between. CDR3 in amino acids: CASSLVTREAFF. The DNA for the CDR3 is TGTGCCAGCAGCTTAGTTACCAGGGAAGCTTTCTTT.

In its sample, this clone was seen a few times. V and J are TRBV5-6 and TRBJ1-1; D perhaps matches TRBD1 (6 bases). V gave up 3 bases and J gave up 0 bases, with 12 bases separating them. CDR3 length: 15 amino acids. Per the germline V gene, CDR1 is SGHDT and CDR2 is YYEEEE. As DNA, the CDR3 is TGTGCCAGCAGCTGGACAGTTACTATGAACACTGAAGCTTTCTTT. Translated: CASSWTVTMNTEAFF.

This clone was seen only once. The V gene is TRBV9, the J gene TRBJ2-3, with a possible D match to TRBD2 (6 bases). The CDR3 contains 16 residues. Trimming cost V 4 bases and J 5 bases, with 20 bases left between them. CDR1 and CDR2 from the germline V gene are SGDLS and YYNGEE. The CDR3 region is CASSPTIADSQDTQYF. The CDR3 DNA sequence: TGTGCCAGCAGCCCGACTATAGCGGATTCGCAAGATACGCAGTATTTT.

The chain couples TRBV30 to TRBJ1-5; 9 bases line up with TRBD1. V lost 8 bases, J lost 3 bases, and 5 bases stayed unmatched. Germline values: CDR1 GTSNPN, CDR2 SVGIG (reference sequence). The CDR3 totals 13 residues. This chain's CDR3 is CAGGTGNNQPQHF. The CDR3 nucleotides are TGTGCCGGGGGGACAGGGAACAATCAGCCCCAGCATTTT.

Worth noting for this clone: An end of the junction does not agree with germline; a read error may underlie this. The rearrangement joins TRBV4-3 to TRBJ1-2, with 10 bases matching TRBD1. The CDR3 consists of 15 residues. Germline lookup yields CDR1 LGHNA and CDR2 YSLEER. CDR3 nucleotide sequence: TGCGCCAGCAGCCAAGATAAAAGGGGACAGGGGTTTCCCCACTTC. Translation gives CASSQDKRGQGFPHF.

The J gene is TRBJ1-2, the V gene TRBV27; 10 nucleotides line up with TRBD1. Germline CDR1 reads MNHEY; CDR2 reads SMNVEV (reference sequence). The J segment lost 4 bases and the V segment lost 2 bases, leaving 4 bases of the junction unmatched. The CDR3 spans 15 residues. The chain's CDR3 is CASSLDRGLGYGYTF. CDR3 nucleotide sequence: TGTGCCAGCAGTTTAGACAGGGGGCTGGGCTATGGCTACACCTTC.

Notes on this clone: A junction boundary mismatches the germline segment, possibly from a read error. V gene TRBV5-1 combines with J gene TRBJ1-1, with TRBD1 as a possible D gene (6 bases). Germline V gene sequence: CDR1 SGHRS, CDR2 YFSETQ. The CDR3 runs 15 residues. For the CDR3, the DNA is TGCGCCAGCAGCGCCGTGGGGGCAGGGAACACTAAAGCTTTCTTT. This gives the protein CASSAVGAGNTKAFF.

This clone was seen only a few times. The chain links TRBV4-3 to TRBJ2-3, with D possibly being TRBD2 (5 bases). The CDR3 runs 18 residues. Germline lookup yields CDR1 LGHNA and CDR2 YSLEER. Between the trimmed V and J ends, which lost 0 bases and 2 bases, there was a span of 18 bases. DNA of the CDR3: TGCGCCAGCAGCCAAGAATTGGTCAGAAGCGGCATCACAGATACGCAGTATTTT. It encodes CASSQELVRSGITDTQYF.

The V call is TRBV4-3, the J call TRBJ1-2, with D perhaps TRBD1 (6 bases). Between the trimmed V and J ends, which lost 3 bases and 8 bases, there was a span of 22 bases. In germline, CDR1 is LGHNA, CDR2 YSLEER. The CDR3 contains 16 residues. The CDR3 nucleotides read TGCGCCAGCAGCCAGCTCGGTGGGGGCGTCGATGAGGGCTACACCTTC. Amino acid sequence: CASSQLGGGVDEGYTF.

The chain couples TRBV25-1 to TRBJ2-7; possibly TRBD2 for D (6 bases). V shed 0 bases and J shed 5 bases, with 8 bases lying between them. The CDR3 totals 13 residues. The germline CDR1 and CDR2 sequences are MGHDK and SYGVNS. The CDR3: CASSEYGRNEQYF. CDR3 nucleotide sequence: TGTGCCAGCAGTGAATATGGGAGGAACGAGCAGTACTTC.

This clone was found once. The rearrangement uses TRBV5-1 and TRBJ1-1; TRBD1 is a possible D gene (5 bases). Germline-derived CDR1 and CDR2 are SGHRS and YFSETQ. The V end was cut by 3 bases, the J end by 0 bases, with 12 bases between. The CDR3 consists of 15 residues. The CDR3 sequence: CASSSGGALNTEAFF. The CDR3 bases are TGCGCCAGCAGCTCTGGCGGGGCATTGAACACTGAAGCTTTCTTT.

This clone was found a few times. This chain connects TRBV6-5 to TRBJ1-5; maybe TRBD1 (6 bases). Trimming took off 6 bases at V and 6 bases at J, with 12 bases between the two ends. This CDR3 has 13 amino acids. Germline CDR1 MNHEY, CDR2 SVGAGI. CDR3 coding DNA: TGTGCCAGCAGCCCAAAAGGGGGTCAGCCCCAGCATTTT. Amino acid sequence: CASSPKGGQPQHF.

J is TRBJ2-7 and V is TRBV7-2, with 10 bases fitting TRBD2. The CDR3 contains 15 residues. The V gene's germline CDR1 is SGHTA and CDR2 FQGNSA. V lost 5 bases and J lost 5; bases outside the gene matches: 9. CDR3 in amino acids: CASSASSGGAHEQYF. DNA for the CDR3: TGTGCCAGCAGCGCCAGCAGCGGGGGGGCCCACGAGCAGTACTTC.

CDR3 residues: CASSLAPQDSPLHF. Here the CDR3 DNA reads TGTGCCAGCAGCTTAGCACCCCAGGATTCACCCCTCCACTTT. The gene calls are TRBV7-6 and TRBJ1-6; the D is unclear. Trimming left V 0 bases short and J 8 bases short, with 8 bases between. The CDR3 extends over 14 amino acids. The germline V gene has CDR1 SGHVS and CDR2 FNYEAQ.

In this sample, this clone turned up a few times. The CDR3 spells CATKVGGRRRSGELFF. In nucleotides, the CDR3 is TGTGCCACCAAGGTGGGGGGGCGTCGTCGGTCCGGGGAGCTGTTTTTT. J is TRBJ2-2 and V is TRBV28; D is perhaps TRBD2 (7 bases). This CDR3 has 16 residues. The germline V gene has CDR1 MDHEN and CDR2 SYDVKM. Trimming took off 10 bases at V and 6 bases at J, with 24 bases between the two ends.

The rearrangement uses TRBV2 and TRBJ1-3; D is uncertain. CDR3 size: 15 residues. Per germline, CDR1 SNHLY and CDR2 FYNNEI. Trimming shortened V by 4 bases and J by 0 bases, and 10 bases separated the two germline ends. Written as DNA, the CDR3 is TGTGCCAGCAGTGCCGACGGACTCTCTGGAAACACCATATATTTT. This sequence encodes CASSADGLSGNTIYF.

The V and J genes are TRBV11-2 and TRBJ1-2; no reliable D call. The CDR3 has 16 amino acids. CDR1 and CDR2 from the germline V gene are SGHAT and FQNNGV. Trimming removed 5 bases at V and 6 bases at J, with 22 bases between. CDR3 sequence (DNA): TGTGCCAGCAGCCGAGCTCCCGGTCTACAAGCGGATGGCTACACCTTC. This translates into CASSRAPGLQADGYTF.

This chain joins TRBV7-2 and TRBJ1-6; D gene unclear. Germline CDR1 reads SGHTA; CDR2 reads FQGNSA. Between the trimmed V and J ends, which lost 5 bases and 4 bases, there was a span of 12 bases. The CDR3 consists of 15 residues. The CDR3 region is CASSAKPFYNSPLHF. The CDR3 DNA is TGTGCCAGCAGCGCGAAGCCTTTTTATAATTCACCCCTCCACTTT. The complete variable domain, with remaining parts taken from reference TRBV7-2 and TRBJ1-6, reads GAGVSQSPSNKVTEKGKDVELRCDPISGHTALYWYRQSLGQGLEFLIYFQGNSAPDKSGLPSDRFSAERTGGSVSTLTIQRTQQEDSAVYLCASSAKPFYNSPLHFGNGTRLTVT.

V gene TRBV6-5 combines with J gene TRBJ1-2; 7 bases map to TRBD1. V was clipped by 2 bases and J by 4 bases; unmatched bases: 7. This CDR3 comprises 15 residues. From germline, CDR1 is MNHEY and CDR2 SVGAGI. The CDR3 is CASSYDGGGPYGYTF. In nucleotides, the CDR3 is TGTGCCAGCAGTTACGATGGAGGGGGCCCCTATGGCTACACCTTC.

CDR3 residues: CASSLAKEWLVSGTEAFF. In DNA, the CDR3 is TGTGCCAGCAGCTTAGCAAAAGAATGGTTGGTGAGCGGCACTGAAGCTTTCTTT. The V and J genes are TRBV7-2 and TRBJ1-1; D ambiguous. Trimming pared 0 bases from V and 4 bases from J, leaving 21 bases between. The germline gives CDR1 SGHTA, CDR2 FQGNSA. This CDR3 has 18 residues.

This clone has just a few counts. A much larger clone is a single base away; this may be a read error. The rearrangement uses TRBV5-4 and TRBJ1-5, with D perhaps matching TRBD1 (6 bases). CDR1 is SGHNT and CDR2 is YYREEE in the germline V gene (reference sequence). This CDR3 is built from 16 residues. V shed 2 bases and J shed 7 bases, with 19 bases lying between them. CDR3: CASSLLGSGAGQPQHF. Written as DNA, the CDR3 is TGTGCCAGCAGCTTACTAGGTTCAGGGGCGGGCCAGCCCCAGCATTTT.

The chain has TRBV9 and TRBJ1-1; 7 bases are a match to TRBD1. The CDR3 is 16 residues long. Germline V gene sequence: CDR1 SGDLS, CDR2 YYNGEE. With 5 bases clipped from V and 3 bases from J, the junction kept 13 bases outside the gene matches. The CDR3 sequence: CASRRTGTNFDTEAFF. The CDR3 nucleotides are TGTGCCAGCAGACGGACAGGAACAAACTTTGACACTGAAGCTTTCTTT.